This T cell receptor (beta chain) was sequenced in a study of blood T cell repertoires in COVID-19. Study summary: Sample material is recorded as cDNA or gDNA derived from T cells, B-cell-depleted T cells, or PBMCs.

Data came from immunoSEQ multiplex PCR; TCRdb stores just in-frame clones and leaves some out. Here the sample spans roughly 120,000 clones, around 86% being singletons. There are 14 residues in the CDR3. Trimming pared 3 bases from V and 4 bases from J, leaving 12 bases between. Germline CDR1 and CDR2: SGHNT and YENEEA. Sequencing was performed on peripheral blood. This receptor was identified in a man aged 40-49 years with acute or convalescent COVID-19. The chain recombines TRBV11-3 with TRBJ1-1, with D hard to call. CDR3 loop: CASSLGERSTEAFF. The CDR3 region has the DNA TGTGCCAGCAGCTTGGGCGAGAGAAGCACTGAAGCTTTCTTT.